Below, 21 T cell receptor beta chains from the same sample are listed, as sequenced in a study of early T cells in non-severe SARS-CoV-2 infection (dated by TCRdb to about 2021). Library method: 5' RACE. TCRdb names NextSeq 500 as the instrument used. Through fastp at Q25 and MiXCR, TCRdb rebuilt clones from the public reads, retaining in-frame beta chains. Rows matching on CDR3 protein sequence are summarized as one entry with the most common DNA and genes. Within this sample are 50,000 to 65,000 distinct CDR3 sequences, with about 9.1% of them counted one time only. 4.2% of the sample goes to the ten largest clones. The sequenced sample consisted of whole blood. The receptors originated from an adult who was a healthcare worker with PCR-confirmed SARS-CoV-2 infection or an uninfected control (not recorded which).

To note about this clonotype: A much larger clone is a single base away; this may be a read error. The V and J genes are TRBV19 and TRBJ2-1; 8 nucleotides line up with TRBD2. Looked up from germline, CDR1 is LNHDA and CDR2 is SQIVND (reference sequence). The CDR3 covers 17 residues. Germline trimming cut 0 bases from V and 6 bases from J; bases unmatched to any gene: 10. This CDR3 reads CASSIDPTSGPCNEQFF. Written as DNA, the CDR3 is TGTGCCAGTAGTATAGACCCCACTAGCGGACCCTGCAATGAGCAGTTCTTC.

This clonotype was seen ten or more times. The gene calls are TRBV5-1 and TRBJ2-3; unclear D gene. The germline V gene has CDR1 SGHRS and CDR2 YFSETQ. The CDR3 loop spans 14 amino acids. Trimming removed 7 bases from V and 2 bases from J, with 14 bases in between. The DNA for the CDR3 is TGCGCCAGCCGCCCAATAGATTTCACAGATACGCAGTATTTT. Protein: CASRPIDFTDTQYF.

In this sample, this clonotype turned up many times. The chain couples TRBV12-3 or TRBV12-4 to TRBJ2-2; no clear D. Trimming took off 3 bases at V and 8 bases at J, with 7 bases between the two ends. This CDR3 has 12 amino acids. DNA of the CDR3: TGTGCCAGCAGTTTGTTGGGTGGGGAGCTGTTTTTT. As protein: CASSLLGGELFF.

This clonotype was recorded many times. This chain uses TRBV7-9 with TRBJ2-7; 8 bases fit TRBD1. With V trimmed by 5 bases and J by 3 bases, 3 bases remained unmatched. The germline gives CDR1 SEHNR, CDR2 FQNEAQ (reference sequence). The length of the CDR3 is 13 residues. The CDR3, as DNA: TGTGCCAGCAGCCCAGACAGGGGCTACGAGCAGTACTTC. Residues: CASSPDRGYEQYF.

This clonotype occurred many times. V and J are TRBV29-1 and TRBJ2-5; maybe TRBD1 (6 bases). The CDR3 has 12 residues. Trimming left V 4 bases short and J 4 bases short, with 10 bases between. In germline, CDR1 is SQVTM, CDR2 ANQGSEA. The CDR3 nucleotides are TGCAGCGTTGGAAGGGGGAGAGAGACCCAGTACTTC. Translation gives CSVGRGRETQYF.

This clonotype has at least ten counts. V is TRBV10-1 and J is TRBJ2-1, with D maybe TRBD2 (6 bases). Per germline, CDR1 WNHNN and CDR2 SYGVQD (reference sequence). Trimming cost V 2 bases and J 4 bases, with 15 bases left between them. The CDR3 covers 16 residues. CDR3 sequence (DNA): TGCGCCAGCAGTGAGATCGGAGGGGAACCATACAATGAGCAGTTCTTC. Translation gives CASSEIGGEPYNEQFF.

This clonotype came up many times. The chain has TRBV6-2 or TRBV6-3 and TRBJ2-3, with TRBD2 identical over 10 bases. Germline V gives CDR1 MNHEY, CDR2 SVGEGT. With V trimmed by 7 bases and J by 10 bases, 17 bases remained unmatched. The CDR3 length is 16 residues. CDR3 nucleotides: TGTGCCAGCACCACAAAGCGGGAGGGAGCCTCGGTCGCGCAGTATTTT. It specifies CASTTKREGASVAQYF.

Points on this clonotype: A much larger clone sits a single nucleotide away, making a read error possible. The V gene is TRBV6-4, the J gene TRBJ2-2, with D perhaps assigned TRBD1 or TRBD2 (6 bases each). The length of the CDR3 is 16 residues. Germline V gene lookup returns CDR1 MRHNA and CDR2 SNTAGT. CDR3: CASSQQGTGDTGEPFF. In DNA, the CDR3 is TGTGCCAGCAGTCAACAGGGAACGGGGGACACCGGGGAGCCGTTTTTT.

The V call is TRBV6-2 or TRBV6-3, the J call TRBJ1-1; tentative D call: TRBD1 (5 bases). The ends were cut back, 0 bases at V and 3 bases at J, with 11 bases in the middle. Per the germline V gene, CDR1 is MNHEY and CDR2 is SVGEGT. The CDR3 has 15 residues. CDR3 region: CASSYSSGGDTEAFF. The DNA of the CDR3 is TGTGCCAGCAGTTACTCGAGCGGGGGGGACACTGAAGCTTTCTTT.

This clonotype was counted once. A clone one base away is much larger, so this may be a read error. This chain joins TRBV5-1 and TRBJ1-1; 9 bases match TRBD1. This CDR3 spans 15 amino acids. Germline V gives CDR1 SGHRS, CDR2 YFSETQ. V lost 3 bases to trimming and J lost 3 bases; unmatched junction nucleotides: 6. CDR3 protein: CASSSDRGFDTEAFF. CDR3 nucleotides: TGCGCCAGCAGCTCGGACAGGGGCTTTGACACTGAAGCTTTCTTT. The full variable domain, with the rest looked up from reference TRBV5-1 and TRBJ1-1, is KAGVTQTPRYLIKTRGQQVTLSCSPISGHRSVSWYQQTPGQGLQFLFEYFSETQRNKGNFPGRFSGRQFSNSRSEMNVSTLELGDSALYLCASSSDRGFDTEAFFGQGTRLTVV.

This clonotype was found many times. The chain links TRBV12-3 or TRBV12-4 to TRBJ2-3; D is perhaps TRBD2 (6 bases). The CDR3 has 13 residues. The V end lost 3 bases, the J end lost 10 bases, and 14 bases lay between the germline ends. Here the CDR3 reads CASSFSGGSAQYF. CDR3 sequence (DNA): TGTGCCAGCAGTTTCTCCGGAGGGTCCGCGCAGTATTTT.

The chain couples TRBV29-1 to TRBJ2-7; 10 nucleotides match TRBD1. Germline trimming cut 7 bases from V and 5 bases from J; bases unmatched to any gene: 8. The CDR3 has 13 amino acids. Germline V gene data show CDR1 as SQVTM and CDR2 as ANQGSEA. The CDR3: CSAMSGTGDEQYF. CDR3 DNA sequence: TGCAGCGCGATGAGCGGGACAGGGGACGAGCAGTACTTC.

The rearrangement uses TRBV13 and TRBJ2-7, with D perhaps TRBD2 (6 bases). V dropped 5 bases and J dropped 7 bases, with 15 bases sitting between them. This CDR3 is 13 amino acids long. Germline V gene data show CDR1 as PRHDT and CDR2 as FYEKMQ (reference sequence). The DNA of the CDR3 is TGTGCCAGCAGCCCCAGCGGGCCACGAGAGCAGTACTTC. It yields the protein CASSPSGPREQYF.

This clonotype was detected ten times or more. The chain joins TRBV11-3 to TRBJ2-7; 11 bases align to TRBD2. The CDR3 runs 13 residues. Germline-derived CDR1 and CDR2 are SGHNT and YENEEA. With 6 bases clipped from V and 11 bases from J, the junction kept 9 bases outside the gene matches. Here the CDR3 DNA reads TGTGCCAGCAGTATCGGGACTAGCGGCTTGGAGTACTTC. Its translation: CASSIGTSGLEYF.

The chain has TRBV12-3 or TRBV12-4 and TRBJ2-3; 13 nucleotides agree with TRBD2. CDR3 size: 17 residues. Trimming took 6 bases from V and 5 from J; bases not matched to a gene: 11. The CDR3 DNA reads as TGTGCCAGCAGCGTTACTAGCGGGAGGGCCCGGGGAGATACGCAGTATTTT. Translation gives CASSVTSGRARGDTQYF.

This clonotype was counted at least ten times. The V call is TRBV23-1, the J call TRBJ1-2, with 8 nucleotides matching TRBD1. TRBV23-1 is an ORF, and what it does is uncertain. CDR3 length equals 14 residues. The trim removed 4 bases at V and 4 bases at J, leaving 5 bases unmatched. As DNA, the CDR3 is TGCGCCAGCAGTCGGGGGACAGGATCCTATGGCTACACCTTC. Translation gives CASSRGTGSYGYTF.

This clonotype was counted only a few times. V usage is TRBV29-1 and J usage is TRBJ1-1, with D hard to call. The CDR3 spans 15 residues. Germline V CDR1 and CDR2: SQVTM, ANQGSEA. V lost 0 bases, J lost 1 base, and 12 bases lay in between. CDR3 amino acids: CSVEDLVRRNTEAFF. In DNA form, the CDR3 reads TGCAGCGTTGAAGATCTCGTCCGGAGGAACACTGAAGCTTTCTTT.

This clonotype was seen more than once but under ten times. The V gene is TRBV29-1, the J gene TRBJ2-3; D is unclear. The CDR3 spans 12 residues. CDR1 is SQVTM, CDR2 ANQGSEA, per germline. Deletions cut 7 bases from V and 2 bases from J, with 10 bases between. The CDR3 sequence is CSAGRVTDTQYF. CDR3 sequence (DNA): TGCAGCGCCGGTCGGGTCACAGATACGCAGTATTTT.

This clonotype was recorded at least ten times. The chain carries TRBV19 and TRBJ2-6; D is perhaps TRBD1 or TRBD2 (6 bases each). V lost 5 bases and J 3 bases, leaving 17 bases between the germline ends. CDR1 is LNHDA, CDR2 SQIVND, per germline (reference sequence). The length of the CDR3 is 17 residues. CDR3: CASSSTKGGFGANVLTF. The CDR3 coding sequence is TGTGCCAGTAGTTCAACTAAGGGGGGCTTTGGGGCCAACGTCCTGACTTTC. Supplemented by reference TRBV19 and TRBJ2-6, the full variable domain reads DGGITQSPKYLFRKEGQNVTLSCEQNLNHDAMYWYRQDPGQGLRLIYYSQIVNDFQKGDIAEGYSVSREKKESFPLTVTSAQKNPTAFYLCASSSTKGGFGANVLTFGAGSRLTVL.

As regards this clonotype: Just one base apart from a much larger clone, this may be a read error. The V gene is TRBV7-9, the J gene TRBJ2-3; 10 positions agree with TRBD2. The CDR3 is 12 residues long. In germline, CDR1 is SEHNR, CDR2 FQNEAQ (reference sequence). J gave up 15 bases and V 5 bases, and 8 bases lay outside the gene matches. The CDR3 is CASSITGTSVYF. The CDR3 bases are TGTGCCAGCAGCATCACCGGGACTAGCGTATATTTT.

There are many counts of this clonotype. In DNA, the CDR3 is TGTGCCAGCAGCCAGGACATAGGTAACACTGAAGCTTTCTTT. It yields the protein CASSQDIGNTEAFF. The V gene is TRBV7-9, the J gene TRBJ1-1, with D perhaps TRBD1 (5 bases). In germline, CDR1 is SEHNR, CDR2 FQNEAQ (reference sequence). The ends were cut back, 5 bases at V and 2 bases at J, with 12 bases in the middle. The CDR3 contains 14 residues.